One T cell receptor (beta chain) is described in this entry. Its specificity is not known. Researchers ran the PCR with 60 Vbeta and 13 Jbeta primers. The protocol was immunoSEQ multiplex PCR, while the TCRdb copy is restricted to in-frame clones and leaves out a portion. The repertoire holds roughly 200,000 clones, roughly 78% seen once, with approximately 4.7% in the top ten. Trimming removed 0 bases at V and 5 bases at J, with 10 bases between. Germline CDR1 SEHNR, CDR2 FQNEAQ (reference sequence). The length of the CDR3 is 14 residues. The data are from a study of cytomegalovirus exposure and HLA in healthy donors. Study outcomes and limitations: Certain indistinguishable V segments, among them TRBV6-2 and TRBV6-3, were excluded. Across donors, most TCRs were seen rarely, yet some public ones were widespread. A later look showed TCR association rates differing by HLA locus, highest for DRB1 and lowest for HLA-C. As was reported, the HLA-A and HLA-B alleles of most subjects were accurately predicted from TCR beta sequences.

The sequence was obtained from a woman under 40 in good health and CMV-seropositive. The rearrangement links TRBV7-9 to TRBJ2-5; no firm D call. Sequencing was performed on PBMCs. The CDR3: CASSLAPNGETQYF. The CDR3 DNA follows: TGTGCCAGCAGCTTAGCCCCAAACGGGGAGACCCAGTACTTC.